This TCR beta chain was observed in a study of blood T cells in healthy people across ages. About the research overall: Template-switching capture recovered about one barcoded beta molecule per two T cells.

Study-level results: Observed TCR beta diversity per million T cells went down as age went up. This fall followed a roughly linear course with age.

Sample-barcoded 5' priming and a J-beta primer mix drove a second PCR of roughly 6 to 12 cycles. Tags on each cDNA molecule came from a template-switch adaptor with 12 random nucleotides. Each CDR3 protein gets one entry after TCRdb re-called the 5' RACE reads with MiXCR. The sample consists of approximately 1.5 million distinct CDR3 sequences, approximately 39% of them appearing once. As to this clonotype: Its specificity is not known.

Donors were systemically healthy Caucasian individuals from Russia aged about 6 to 95 years. Sequenced: blood. This sequence was found in a woman younger than 30 in good health.

CDR3 sequence (DNA): TGTGCCAGCAACATGAGGGGCCAAGCCAAAAACATTCAGTACTTC. Its protein product is CASNMRGQAKNIQYF. The chain carries TRBV2 and TRBJ2-4, with D perhaps assigned TRBD1 or TRBD2 (5 bases each). V gave up 7 bases and J gave up 0 bases, with 13 bases separating them. Germline loops: CDR1 SNHLY, CDR2 FYNNEI. The CDR3 is made up of 15 amino acids.